The clone carrying this T cell receptor (beta chain) is medium-sized by frequency. What it recognizes is unknown. This CDR3 is built from 14 residues. The germline V gene encodes CDR1 GTSNPN and CDR2 SVGIG (reference sequence). The data originate from a study of T cell clusters in autoimmune cytopenias. General study findings and limits: Clustering suggested that physiological T cell clusters were missing in primary autoimmune cytopenia patients. TRB repertoire shifts in secondary cytopenia and chronic lymphocytic leukemia mostly reflected lymphoma, not autoimmunity.

TRB amplification used approximately 250 ng of peripheral blood genomic DNA. Multiplex touch-down PCR amplified TRB using TRB-A and TRB-B pools in one tube. Reprocessing the multiplex PCR reads, TCRdb reports a single entry for every CDR3 protein and omits DNA. The listing contains around 5,700 distinct CDR3 sequences. This receptor was identified in a human donor with an autoimmune cytopenia or autoimmune hepatitis (not recorded which). The V gene is TRBV30, the J gene TRBJ1-1; TCRdb picks TRBD1, but there is no DNA to check that call. The specimen was peripheral blood. CDR3 residues: CAWSKNRAPAEAFF.